This TCR beta chain was observed in a study of T-cell reconstitution after alpha-beta-depleted transplantation in children. This clonotype was detected many times. Its antigen is unknown. The TCRbeta library was prepared with unique molecular identifiers. TCRdb reprocessed the PCR reads with MiXCR, giving one entry per CDR3 protein. The sample consists of about 260,000 distinct CDR3 sequences, roughly 7.7% of them appearing once. General study findings and limits: In patients about two months after transplant, alpha-beta T cells reportedly arose from several hundred expanded graft clones. At the one-year point after transplant, T-cell counts and TCRbeta diversity were found to come mostly from T cells that had been newly produced.

V shed 3 bases, J shed 0 bases, and the junction held 10 bases outside the gene matches. The CDR3 is 18 residues long. Germline V gene lookup returns CDR1 MDHEN and CDR2 SYDVKM. This rearrangement joins TRBV28 to TRBJ2-5; 10 nucleotides align to TRBD2. The material was PBMCs, mostly from graft donor cells, obtained 180 days after TCRalphabeta/CD19-depleted stem cell transplant. This sequence was found in a male patient younger than 18 who had a stem cell transplant for acute lymphoblastic leukemia, so the T cells may come from the graft donor. The CDR3 DNA reads TGTGCCAGCAGTTTCCCTAGCGGGGGTCGGCCAAACCAAGAGACCCAGTACTTC. It translates to CASSFPSGGRPNQETQYF.